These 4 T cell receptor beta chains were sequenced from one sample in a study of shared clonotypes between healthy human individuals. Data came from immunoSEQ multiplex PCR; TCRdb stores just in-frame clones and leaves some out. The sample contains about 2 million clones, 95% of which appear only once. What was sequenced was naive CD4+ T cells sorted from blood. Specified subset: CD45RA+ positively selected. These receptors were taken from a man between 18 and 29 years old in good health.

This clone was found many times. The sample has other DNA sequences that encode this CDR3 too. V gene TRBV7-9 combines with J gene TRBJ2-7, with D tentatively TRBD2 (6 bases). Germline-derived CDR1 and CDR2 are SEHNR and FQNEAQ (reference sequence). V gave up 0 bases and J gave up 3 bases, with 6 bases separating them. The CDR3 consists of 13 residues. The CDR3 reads CASSLAGGYEQYF. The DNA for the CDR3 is TGTGCCAGCAGCTTAGCGGGGGGCTACGAGCAGTACTTC. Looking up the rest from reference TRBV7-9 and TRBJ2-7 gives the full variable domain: DTGVSQNPRHKITKRGQNVTFRCDPISEHNRLYWYRQTLGQGPEFLTYFQNEAQLEKSRLLSDRFSAERPKGSFSTLEIQRTEQGDSAMYLCASSLAGGYEQYFGPGTRLTVT.

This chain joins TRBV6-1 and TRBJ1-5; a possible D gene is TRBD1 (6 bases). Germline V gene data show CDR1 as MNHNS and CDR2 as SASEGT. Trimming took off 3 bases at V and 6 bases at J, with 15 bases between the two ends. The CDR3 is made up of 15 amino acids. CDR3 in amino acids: CASSDSGGGGQPQHF. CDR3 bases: TGTGCCAGCAGTGACTCGGGGGGGGGCGGTCAGCCCCAGCATTTT.

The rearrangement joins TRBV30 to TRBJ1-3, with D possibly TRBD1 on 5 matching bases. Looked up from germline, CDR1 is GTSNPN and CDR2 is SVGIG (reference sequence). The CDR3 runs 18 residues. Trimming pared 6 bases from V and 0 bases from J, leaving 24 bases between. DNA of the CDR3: TGTGCCTGCAACCGGGAGCGAAAGAGGACACTCTCTGGAAACACCATATATTTT. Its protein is CACNRERKRTLSGNTIYF.

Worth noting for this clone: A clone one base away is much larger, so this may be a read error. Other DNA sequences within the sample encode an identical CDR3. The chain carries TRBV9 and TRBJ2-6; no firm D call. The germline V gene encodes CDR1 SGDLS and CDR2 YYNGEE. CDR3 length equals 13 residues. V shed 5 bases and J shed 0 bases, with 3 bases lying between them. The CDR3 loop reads CASRTSGANVLTF. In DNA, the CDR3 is TGTGCCAGCAGGACCTCTGGGGCCAACGTCCTGACTTTC.